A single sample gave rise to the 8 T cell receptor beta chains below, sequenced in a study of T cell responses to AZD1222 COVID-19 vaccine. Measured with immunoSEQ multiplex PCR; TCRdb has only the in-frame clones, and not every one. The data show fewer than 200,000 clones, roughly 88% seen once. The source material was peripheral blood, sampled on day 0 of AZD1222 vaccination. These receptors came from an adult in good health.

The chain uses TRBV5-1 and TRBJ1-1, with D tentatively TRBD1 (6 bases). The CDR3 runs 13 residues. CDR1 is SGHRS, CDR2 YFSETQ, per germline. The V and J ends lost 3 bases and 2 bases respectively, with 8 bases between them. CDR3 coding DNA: TGCGCCAGCAGCTGGGGGGCTAACACTGAAGCTTTCTTT. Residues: CASSWGANTEAFF. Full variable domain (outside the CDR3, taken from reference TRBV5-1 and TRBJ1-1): KAGVTQTPRYLIKTRGQQVTLSCSPISGHRSVSWYQQTPGQGLQFLFEYFSETQRNKGNFPGRFSGRQFSNSRSEMNVSTLELGDSALYLCASSWGANTEAFFGQGTRLTVV.

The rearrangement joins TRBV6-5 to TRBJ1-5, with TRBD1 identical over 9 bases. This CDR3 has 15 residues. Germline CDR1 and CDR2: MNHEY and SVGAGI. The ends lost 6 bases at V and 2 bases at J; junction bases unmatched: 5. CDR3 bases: TGTGCCAGCAGATTACAGGGGGCTGGCAATCAGCCCCAGCATTTT. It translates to CASRLQGAGNQPQHF.

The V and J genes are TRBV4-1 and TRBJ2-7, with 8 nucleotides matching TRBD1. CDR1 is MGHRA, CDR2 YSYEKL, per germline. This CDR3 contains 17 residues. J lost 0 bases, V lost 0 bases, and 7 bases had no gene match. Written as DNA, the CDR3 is TGCGCCAGCAGCCAAGATTCGGGACAGGCCGTCTCCTACGAGCAGTACTTC. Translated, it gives CASSQDSGQAVSYEQYF.

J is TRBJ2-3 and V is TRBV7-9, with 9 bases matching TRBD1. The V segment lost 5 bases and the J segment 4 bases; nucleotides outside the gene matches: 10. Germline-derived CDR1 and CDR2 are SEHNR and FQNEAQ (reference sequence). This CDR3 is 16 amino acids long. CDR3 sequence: CASSVEQGALADTQYF. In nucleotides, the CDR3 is TGTGCCAGCAGCGTCGAACAGGGGGCGCTTGCAGATACGCAGTATTTT.

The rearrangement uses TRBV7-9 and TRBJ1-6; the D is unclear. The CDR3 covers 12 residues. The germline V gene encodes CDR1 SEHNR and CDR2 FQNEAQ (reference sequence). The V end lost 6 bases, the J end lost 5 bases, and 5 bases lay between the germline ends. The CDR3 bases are TGTGCCAGCAGGATAGATAATTCACCCCTCCACTTT. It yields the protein CASRIDNSPLHF.

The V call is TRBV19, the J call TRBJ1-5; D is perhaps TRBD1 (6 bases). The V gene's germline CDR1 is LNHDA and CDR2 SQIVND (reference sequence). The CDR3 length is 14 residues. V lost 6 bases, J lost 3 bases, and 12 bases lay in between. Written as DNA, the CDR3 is TGTGCCAGTAGCCTACAGGGTAACAATCAGCCCCAGCATTTT. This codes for CASSLQGNNQPQHF.

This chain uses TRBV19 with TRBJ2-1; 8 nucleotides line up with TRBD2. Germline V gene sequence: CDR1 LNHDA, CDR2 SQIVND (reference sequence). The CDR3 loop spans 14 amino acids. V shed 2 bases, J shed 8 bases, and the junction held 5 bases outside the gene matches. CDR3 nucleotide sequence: TGTGCCAGTAGTATAAGCGGGAGAGGCGATGAGCAGTTCTTC. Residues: CASSISGRGDEQFF.

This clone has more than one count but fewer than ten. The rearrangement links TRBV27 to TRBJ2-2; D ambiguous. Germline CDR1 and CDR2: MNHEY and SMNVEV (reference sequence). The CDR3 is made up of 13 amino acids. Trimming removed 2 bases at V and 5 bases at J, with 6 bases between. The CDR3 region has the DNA TGTGCCAGCAGTTTAGGGATTACCGGGGAGCTGTTTTTT. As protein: CASSLGITGELFF.